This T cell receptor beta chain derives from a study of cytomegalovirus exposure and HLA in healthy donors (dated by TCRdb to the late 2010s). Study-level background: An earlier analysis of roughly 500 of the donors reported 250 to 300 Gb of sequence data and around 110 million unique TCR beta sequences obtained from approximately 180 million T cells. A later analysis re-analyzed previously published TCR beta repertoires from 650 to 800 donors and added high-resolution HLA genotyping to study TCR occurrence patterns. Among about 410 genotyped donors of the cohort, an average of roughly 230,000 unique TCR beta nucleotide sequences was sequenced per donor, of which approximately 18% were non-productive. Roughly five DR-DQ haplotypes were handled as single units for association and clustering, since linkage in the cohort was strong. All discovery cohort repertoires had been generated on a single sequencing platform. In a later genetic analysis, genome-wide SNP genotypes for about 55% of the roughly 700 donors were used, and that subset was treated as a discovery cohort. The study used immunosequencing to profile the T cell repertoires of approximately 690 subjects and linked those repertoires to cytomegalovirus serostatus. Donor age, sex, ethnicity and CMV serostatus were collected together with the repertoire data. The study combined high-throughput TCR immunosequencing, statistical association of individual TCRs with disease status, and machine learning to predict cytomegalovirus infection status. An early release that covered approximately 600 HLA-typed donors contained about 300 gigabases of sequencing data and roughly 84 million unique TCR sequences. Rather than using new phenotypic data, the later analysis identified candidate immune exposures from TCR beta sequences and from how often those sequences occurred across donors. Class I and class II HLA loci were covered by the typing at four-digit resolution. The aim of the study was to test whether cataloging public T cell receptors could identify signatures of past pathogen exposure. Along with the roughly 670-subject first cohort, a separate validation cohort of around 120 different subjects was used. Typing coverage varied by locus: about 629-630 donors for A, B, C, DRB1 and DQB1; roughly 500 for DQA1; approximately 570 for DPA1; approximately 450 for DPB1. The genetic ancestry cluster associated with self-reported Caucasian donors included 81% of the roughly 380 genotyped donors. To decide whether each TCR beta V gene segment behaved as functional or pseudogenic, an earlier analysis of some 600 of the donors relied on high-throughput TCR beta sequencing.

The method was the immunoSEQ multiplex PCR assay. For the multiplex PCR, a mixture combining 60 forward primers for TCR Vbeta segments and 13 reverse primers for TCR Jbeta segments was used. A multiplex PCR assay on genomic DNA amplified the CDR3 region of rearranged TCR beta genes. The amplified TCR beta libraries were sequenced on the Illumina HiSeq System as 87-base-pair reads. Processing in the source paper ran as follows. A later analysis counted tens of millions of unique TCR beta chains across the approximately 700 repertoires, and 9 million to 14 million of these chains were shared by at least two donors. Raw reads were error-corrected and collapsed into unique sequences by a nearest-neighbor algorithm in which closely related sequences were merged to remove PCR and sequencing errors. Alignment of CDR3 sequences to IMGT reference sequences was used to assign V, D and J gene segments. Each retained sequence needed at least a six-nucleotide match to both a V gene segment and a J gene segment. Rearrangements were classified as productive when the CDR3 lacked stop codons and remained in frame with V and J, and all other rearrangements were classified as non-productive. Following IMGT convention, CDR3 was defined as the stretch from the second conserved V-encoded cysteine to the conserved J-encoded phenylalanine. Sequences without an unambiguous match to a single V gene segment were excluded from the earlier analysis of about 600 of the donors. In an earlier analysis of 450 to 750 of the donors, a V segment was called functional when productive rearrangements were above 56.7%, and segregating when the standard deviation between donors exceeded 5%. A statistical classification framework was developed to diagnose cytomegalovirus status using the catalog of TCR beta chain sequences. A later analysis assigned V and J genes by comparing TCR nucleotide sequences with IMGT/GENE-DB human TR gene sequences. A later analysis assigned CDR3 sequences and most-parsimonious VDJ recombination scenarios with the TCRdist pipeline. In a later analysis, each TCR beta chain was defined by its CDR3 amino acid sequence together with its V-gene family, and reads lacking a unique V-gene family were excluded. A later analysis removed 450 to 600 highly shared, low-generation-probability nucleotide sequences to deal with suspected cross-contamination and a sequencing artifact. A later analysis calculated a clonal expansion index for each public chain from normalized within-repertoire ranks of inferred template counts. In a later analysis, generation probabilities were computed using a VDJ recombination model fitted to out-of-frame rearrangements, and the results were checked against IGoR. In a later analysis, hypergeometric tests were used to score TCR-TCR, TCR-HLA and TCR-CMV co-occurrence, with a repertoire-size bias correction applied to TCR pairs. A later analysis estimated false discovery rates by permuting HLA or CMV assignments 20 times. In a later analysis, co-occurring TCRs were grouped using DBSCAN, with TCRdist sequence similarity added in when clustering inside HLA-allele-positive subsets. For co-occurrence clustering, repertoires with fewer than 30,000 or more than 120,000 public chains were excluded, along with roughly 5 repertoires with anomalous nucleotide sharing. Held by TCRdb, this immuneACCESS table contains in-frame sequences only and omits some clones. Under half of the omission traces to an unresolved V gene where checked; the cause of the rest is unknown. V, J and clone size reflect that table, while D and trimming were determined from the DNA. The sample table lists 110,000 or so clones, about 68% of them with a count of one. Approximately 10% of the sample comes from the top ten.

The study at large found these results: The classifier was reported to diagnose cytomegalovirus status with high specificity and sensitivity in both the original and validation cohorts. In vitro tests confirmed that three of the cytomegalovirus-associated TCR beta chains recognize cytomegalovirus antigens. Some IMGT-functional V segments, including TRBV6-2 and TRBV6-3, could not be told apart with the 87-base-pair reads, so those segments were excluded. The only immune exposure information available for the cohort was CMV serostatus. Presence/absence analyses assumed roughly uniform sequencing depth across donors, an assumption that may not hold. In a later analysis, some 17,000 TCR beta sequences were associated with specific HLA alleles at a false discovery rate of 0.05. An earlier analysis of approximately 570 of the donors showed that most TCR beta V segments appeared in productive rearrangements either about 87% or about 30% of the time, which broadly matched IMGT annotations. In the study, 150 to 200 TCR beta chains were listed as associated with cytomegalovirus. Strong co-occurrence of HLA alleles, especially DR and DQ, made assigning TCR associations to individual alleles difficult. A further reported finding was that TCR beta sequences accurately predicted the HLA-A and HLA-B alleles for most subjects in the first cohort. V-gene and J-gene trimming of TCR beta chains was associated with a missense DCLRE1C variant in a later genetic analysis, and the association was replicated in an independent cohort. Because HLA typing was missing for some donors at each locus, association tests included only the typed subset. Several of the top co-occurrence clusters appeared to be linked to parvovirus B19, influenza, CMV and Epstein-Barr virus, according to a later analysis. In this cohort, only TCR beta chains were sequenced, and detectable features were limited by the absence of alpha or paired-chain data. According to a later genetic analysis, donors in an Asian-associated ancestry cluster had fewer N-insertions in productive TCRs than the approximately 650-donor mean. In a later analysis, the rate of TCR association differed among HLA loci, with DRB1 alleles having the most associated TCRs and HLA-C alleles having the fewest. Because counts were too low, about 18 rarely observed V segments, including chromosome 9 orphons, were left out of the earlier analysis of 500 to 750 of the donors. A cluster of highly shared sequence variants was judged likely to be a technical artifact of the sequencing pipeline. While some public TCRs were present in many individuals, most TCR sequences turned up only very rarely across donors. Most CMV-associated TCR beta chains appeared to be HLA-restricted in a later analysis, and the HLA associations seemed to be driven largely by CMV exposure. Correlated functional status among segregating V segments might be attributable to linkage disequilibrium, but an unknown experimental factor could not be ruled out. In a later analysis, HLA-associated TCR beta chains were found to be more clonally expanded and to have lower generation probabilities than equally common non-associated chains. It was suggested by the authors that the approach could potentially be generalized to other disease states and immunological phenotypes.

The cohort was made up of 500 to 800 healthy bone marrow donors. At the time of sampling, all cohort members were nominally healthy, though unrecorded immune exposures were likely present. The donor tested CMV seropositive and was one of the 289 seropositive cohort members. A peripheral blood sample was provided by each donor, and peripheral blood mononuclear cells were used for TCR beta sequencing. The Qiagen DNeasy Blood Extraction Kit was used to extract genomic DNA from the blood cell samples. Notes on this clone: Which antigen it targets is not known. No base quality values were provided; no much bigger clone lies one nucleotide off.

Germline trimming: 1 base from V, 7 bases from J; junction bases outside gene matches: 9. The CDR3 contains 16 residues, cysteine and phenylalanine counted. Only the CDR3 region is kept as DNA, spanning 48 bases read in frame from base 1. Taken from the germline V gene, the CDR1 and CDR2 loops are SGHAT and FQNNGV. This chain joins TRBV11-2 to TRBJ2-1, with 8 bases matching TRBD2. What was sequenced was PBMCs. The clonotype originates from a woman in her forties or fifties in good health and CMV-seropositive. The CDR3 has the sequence CASSLVPGGPGNEQFF. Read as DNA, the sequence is TGTGCCAGCAGCTTAGTACCGGGGGGGCCGGGGAATGAGCAGTTCTTC. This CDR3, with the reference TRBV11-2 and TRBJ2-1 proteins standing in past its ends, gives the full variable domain EAGVAQSPRYKIIEKRQSVAFWCNPISGHATLYWYQQILGQGPKLLIQFQNNGVVDDSQLPKDRFSAERLKGVDSTLKIQPAKLEDSAVYLCASSLVPGGPGNEQFFGPGTRLTVL.